A selection of T cell receptor beta chains follows, all from one sample in a study of blood T cell repertoires in COVID-19. Some clones are missing from TCRdb's copy, which holds only in-frame ones; the method was immunoSEQ multiplex PCR. This table has roughly 170,000 clones, 88% appearing once. Material: peripheral blood. The receptors here all came from a man aged 60 to 69 with acute or convalescent COVID-19. Both conserved end residues are part of each CDR3. The D gene is left open where the match is weak. For some rows the clone size is stated as once, few or many, or as a class when expanded; others skip it.

D: TRBD2; V: TRBV4-2; J: TRBJ2-5; length: 20; size: few; CDR3: CASSPLGPTSGGANQETQYF; DNA: TGTGCCAGCAGCCCCCTCGGACCGACTAGCGGGGGGGCGAATCAAGAGACCCAGTACTTC
D: TRBD1; V: TRBV6-5; J: TRBJ2-1; length: 15; size: .; CDR3: CASRTGSSSYNEQFF; DNA: TGTGCCAGCCGGACAGGGAGTTCCTCCTACAATGAGCAGTTCTTC
D: TRBD2; V: TRBV2; J: TRBJ2-1; length: 14; size: .; CDR3: CARGGLAIYNEQFF; DNA: TGTGCCCGCGGGGGACTAGCGATTTACAATGAGCAGTTCTTC
D: TRBD2; V: TRBV5-5; J: TRBJ2-1; length: 15; size: .; CDR3: CASSSLISGGTEQFF; DNA: TGTGCCAGCAGCTCCCTGATTAGCGGGGGGACTGAGCAGTTCTTC
D: .; V: TRBV30; J: TRBJ2-3; length: 14; size: .; CDR3: CAWSVGMEADTQYF; DNA: TGTGCCTGGAGTGTCGGCATGGAGGCAGATACGCAGTATTTT
D: .; V: TRBV4-1; J: TRBJ1-5; length: 13; size: .; CDR3: CASSQDSNQPQHF; DNA: TGCGCCAGCAGCCAGGACAGTAATCAGCCCCAGCATTTT
D: .; V: TRBV3-1/TRBV3-2; J: TRBJ1-3; length: 15; size: .; CDR3: CASSFRVGSGNTIYF; DNA: TGTGCCAGCAGCTTCAGGGTTGGGTCTGGAAACACCATATATTTT
D: TRBD1; V: TRBV2; J: TRBJ1-2; length: 12; size: .; CDR3: CASSYRGDGYTF; DNA: TGTGCCAGCAGTTACAGGGGCGATGGCTACACCTTC
D: .; V: TRBV2; J: TRBJ1-1; length: 18; size: few; CDR3: CASRVARAGELMNTEAFF; DNA: TGTGCCAGCAGGGTCGCGCGGGCAGGGGAATTGATGAACACTGAAGCTTTCTTT
D: .; V: TRBV5-5; J: TRBJ1-3; length: 14; size: .; CDR3: CASSLGRGRNTIYF; DNA: TGTGCCAGCAGCTTGGGAAGGGGAAGGAACACCATATATTTT